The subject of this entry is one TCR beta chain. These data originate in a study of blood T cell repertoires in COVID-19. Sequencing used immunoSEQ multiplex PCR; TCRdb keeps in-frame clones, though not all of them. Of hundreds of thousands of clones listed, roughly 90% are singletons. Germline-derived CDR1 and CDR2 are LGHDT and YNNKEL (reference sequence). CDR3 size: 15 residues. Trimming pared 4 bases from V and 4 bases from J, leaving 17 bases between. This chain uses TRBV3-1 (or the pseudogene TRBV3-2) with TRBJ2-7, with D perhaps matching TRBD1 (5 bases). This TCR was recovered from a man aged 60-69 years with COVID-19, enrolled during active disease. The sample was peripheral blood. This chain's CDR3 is CASSPAGHAAYEQYF. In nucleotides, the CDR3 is TGTGCCAGCAGCCCGGCCGGACACGCGGCTTACGAGCAGTACTTC.